These 21 T cell receptor beta chains were sequenced from one sample in a study of blood T cell repertoires in COVID-19. Data came from immunoSEQ multiplex PCR; TCRdb stores just in-frame clones and leaves some out. The sample lists roughly 45,000 clones; around 84% were seen once. The sample was peripheral blood. Every receptor here comes from a man in his forties or fifties with active COVID-19.

The chain recombines TRBV27 with TRBJ2-7, with 7 positions matching TRBD1. The CDR3 consists of 14 residues. V shed 1 base, J shed 6 bases, and the junction held 6 bases outside the gene matches. In germline, CDR1 is MNHEY, CDR2 SMNVEV (reference sequence). The CDR3: CASSLYRGPGEQYF. Written as DNA, the CDR3 is TGTGCCAGCAGTTTATACAGGGGTCCCGGCGAGCAGTACTTC.

This clone has more than one count but fewer than ten. V and J are TRBV9 and TRBJ1-2; D ambiguous. V was trimmed by 0 bases and J by 8 bases, leaving 20 bases between them. The CDR3 is made up of 16 amino acids. Per the germline V gene, CDR1 is SGDLS and CDR2 is YYNGEE. The CDR3 region is CASSVAAGHLRRGYTF. The CDR3 DNA reads as TGTGCCAGCAGCGTAGCTGCGGGTCACCTCCGGAGAGGCTACACCTTC.

The V and J genes are TRBV27 and TRBJ1-5, with a tentative D call TRBD1 (6 bases). The CDR3 runs to 16 residues. Germline V gene lookup returns CDR1 MNHEY and CDR2 SMNVEV (reference sequence). Trimming took 5 bases from V and 5 from J, leaving 19 bases between them. The CDR3 DNA follows: TGTGCCAGCAGTACCCAGGGGTCTAGTCGCTATCAGCCCCAGCATTTT. Its protein is CASSTQGSSRYQPQHF.

This chain connects TRBV28 to TRBJ2-5; 12 nucleotides align to TRBD2. This CDR3 comprises 17 residues. V shed 3 bases, J shed 5 bases, and the junction held 10 bases outside the gene matches. The germline V gene encodes CDR1 MDHEN and CDR2 SYDVKM. The CDR3 reads CASSFSGLAGLGETQYF. CDR3 nucleotides: TGTGCCAGCAGTTTCTCCGGACTAGCGGGGTTAGGGGAGACCCAGTACTTC.

The chain recombines TRBV5-1 with TRBJ2-3; 10 bases align to TRBD2. CDR3 size: 20 residues. The V gene's germline CDR1 is SGHRS and CDR2 YFSETQ. V was pared by 0 bases and J by 2 bases, with 15 bases of the junction left unmatched. For the CDR3, the DNA is TGCGCCAGCAGCTTGGCGGGACTAGCGAGATTCAACCTGATCACAGATACGCAGTATTTT. Amino acid sequence: CASSLAGLARFNLITDTQYF.

The chain uses TRBV18 and TRBJ1-1; tentatively, D is TRBD1 (6 bases). This CDR3 is 15 amino acids long. Germline-derived CDR1 and CDR2 are KGHSH and LQKENI. V lost 4 bases to trimming and J lost 0 bases, with 12 bases between them. The CDR3 loop reads CASSLMDSMNTEAFF. For the CDR3, the DNA is TGTGCCAGCTCACTCATGGACAGCATGAACACTGAAGCTTTCTTT. Full variable domain (missing parts from reference TRBV18 and TRBJ1-1): NAGVMQNPRHLVRRRGQEARLRCSPMKGHSHVYWYRQLPEEGLKFMVYLQKENIIDESGMPKERFSAEFPKEGPSILRIQQVVRGDSAAYFCASSLMDSMNTEAFFGQGTRLTVV.

The rearrangement joins TRBV27 to TRBJ2-4; 10 nucleotides line up with TRBD1. V lost 7 bases to trimming and J lost 8 bases; unmatched junction nucleotides: 17. Germline-derived CDR1 and CDR2 are MNHEY and SMNVEV (reference sequence). The CDR3 loop spans 17 amino acids. CDR3 sequence: CASMGQGLAAGFDIQYF. CDR3 in DNA: TGTGCCAGCATGGGACAGGGGCTAGCGGCAGGGTTCGACATTCAGTACTTC.

The rearrangement links TRBV28 to TRBJ1-2; D might be TRBD1 (6 bases). CDR1 is MDHEN, CDR2 SYDVKM, per germline. V dropped 5 bases and J dropped 0 bases, with 10 bases sitting between them. CDR3 length equals 14 residues. The DNA for the CDR3 is TGTGCCAGCAGTGGGACACCTCCTAACTATGGCTACACCTTC. Translating it yields CASSGTPPNYGYTF.

This clone was seen a single time. The chain is built from TRBV18 and TRBJ1-1, with TRBD1 as a possible D gene (6 bases). V was cut by 3 bases and J by 0 bases, with 23 bases left in between. The CDR3 runs 19 residues. The germline V gene has CDR1 KGHSH and CDR2 LQKENI. CDR3: CASSPFFRGGGIMNTEAFF. CDR3 nucleotides: TGTGCCAGCTCACCCTTTTTTAGGGGGGGAGGTATCATGAACACTGAAGCTTTCTTT.

The rearrangement links TRBV15 to TRBJ2-6, with a tentative D call TRBD1 (5 bases). The germline gives CDR1 LNHNV, CDR2 YYDKDF (reference sequence). Trimming took 2 bases from V and 2 from J, leaving 7 bases between them. The CDR3 is made up of 15 amino acids. The CDR3 DNA reads TGTGCCACCAGCAGACAGGGCACTGGGGCCAACGTCCTGACTTTC. Protein: CATSRQGTGANVLTF.

The chain is built from TRBV7-2 and TRBJ1-5; D is uncertain. The CDR3 covers 12 residues. Trimming cost V 6 bases and J 8 bases, with 11 bases left between them. Looked up from germline, CDR1 is SGHTA and CDR2 is FQGNSA. The CDR3 DNA is TGTGCCAGCAGACAAGGCGGGGAGCCCCAGCATTTT. Protein sequence: CASRQGGEPQHF. The full variable domain, completed using reference TRBV7-2 and TRBJ1-5, is GAGVSQSPSNKVTEKGKDVELRCDPISGHTALYWYRQSLGQGLEFLIYFQGNSAPDKSGLPSDRFSAERTGGSVSTLTIQRTQQEDSAVYLCASRQGGEPQHFGDGTRLSIL.

The chain links TRBV27 to TRBJ2-5; 8 bases are shared with TRBD1. Losses at the gene ends were 5 bases for V and 5 bases for J; bases not matched to a gene: 7. CDR1 and CDR2 from the germline V gene are MNHEY and SMNVEV (reference sequence). This CDR3 has 14 residues. CDR3 sequence: CASSPRRGLETQYF. Written as DNA, the CDR3 is TGTGCCAGCAGTCCGCGCAGGGGGCTGGAGACCCAGTACTTC.

The gene calls are TRBV4-3 and TRBJ2-1; tentatively, D is TRBD2 (6 bases). This CDR3 contains 16 residues. Deletions cut 0 bases from V and 7 bases from J, with 16 bases between. Germline values: CDR1 LGHNA, CDR2 YSLEER. The CDR3 sequence is CASSQDWGDVWNEQFF. CDR3 bases: TGCGCCAGCAGCCAAGATTGGGGGGATGTTTGGAATGAGCAGTTCTTC.

This chain's CDR3 is CASSLGQGAETQYF. The CDR3 DNA sequence: TGTGCCAGCAGCTTGGGACAGGGAGCGGAGACCCAGTACTTC. The chain recombines TRBV5-4 with TRBJ2-5; 7 nucleotides line up with TRBD1. CDR1 and CDR2 from the germline V gene are SGHNT and YYREEE (reference sequence). The CDR3 sequence is 14 residues long. V was pared by 0 bases and J by 5 bases, with 4 bases of the junction left unmatched.

In its sample, this clone was seen a few times. The gene calls are TRBV6-2 or TRBV6-3 and TRBJ2-2; D possibly corresponds to TRBD1 (5 bases). CDR1 and CDR2 from the germline V gene are MNHEY and SVGEGT. This CDR3 spans 15 amino acids. V shed 4 bases and J shed 6 bases, with 15 bases lying between them. The CDR3 sequence: CASSLTTGTAGELFF. The CDR3 nucleotides read TGTGCCAGCAGTTTAACCACAGGAACGGCCGGGGAGCTGTTTTTT.

The chain recombines TRBV11-3 with TRBJ2-4, with TRBD2 matching over 14 bases. Germline CDR1 and CDR2: SGHNT and YENEEA. The CDR3 is 19 amino acids. V gave up 2 bases and J gave up 0 bases; unmatched junction bases: 6. In nucleotides, the CDR3 is TGTGCCAGCAGCTTACGACTAGCGGGGGGGCCGAGAGCCAAAAACATTCAGTACTTC. Amino acid sequence: CASSLRLAGGPRAKNIQYF. The variable domain in full, with the rest retrieved from reference TRBV11-3 and TRBJ2-4, is EAGVVQSPRYKIIEKKQPVAFWCNPISGHNTLYWYLQNLGQGPELLIRYENEEAVDDSQLPKDRFSAERLKGVDSTLKIQPAELGDSAVYLCASSLRLAGGPRAKNIQYFGAGTRLSVL.

J is TRBJ2-7 and V is TRBV27, with D perhaps matching TRBD1 (5 bases). Germline V gene lookup returns CDR1 MNHEY and CDR2 SMNVEV (reference sequence). The CDR3 is 13 residues long. V lost 6 bases and J 4 bases, leaving 13 bases between the germline ends. CDR3 sequence reads: CASRSGISYEQYF. CDR3 bases: TGTGCCAGCAGATCAGGGATCTCGTACGAGCAGTACTTC.

The chain joins TRBV7-6 to TRBJ2-1, with D unresolved. This CDR3 has 15 residues. The V and J ends lost 3 bases and 0 bases respectively, with 9 bases between them. Germline V gives CDR1 SGHVS, CDR2 FNYEAQ. Here the CDR3 DNA reads TGTGCCAGCAGCTTCGACACGAGCTCCTACAATGAGCAGTTCTTC. Protein: CASSFDTSSYNEQFF.

The chain couples TRBV15 to TRBJ1-4; D is unresolved. In germline, CDR1 is LNHNV, CDR2 YYDKDF (reference sequence). The CDR3 is made up of 17 amino acids. V dropped 0 bases and J dropped 3 bases, with 14 bases sitting between them. The CDR3 sequence is CATSRDHVGVANEKLFF. CDR3 nucleotide sequence: TGTGCCACCAGCAGAGATCACGTCGGGGTGGCTAATGAAAAACTGTTTTTT.

The chain has TRBV11-2 and TRBJ2-2; possibly TRBD1 for D (6 bases). Per germline, CDR1 SGHAT and CDR2 FQNNGV. The CDR3 contains 17 residues. Trimming removed 5 bases at V and 6 bases at J, with 22 bases between. In nucleotides, the CDR3 is TGTGCCAGCAGCGCCTCCCAGGGGCTCTGGGATTCCGGGGAGCTGTTTTTT. Translation gives CASSASQGLWDSGELFF.

The V gene is TRBV27, the J gene TRBJ1-2; D might be TRBD1 (6 bases). This CDR3 has 16 residues. The germline V and J ends were trimmed by 4 bases and 1 base, with 16 bases remaining between them. Germline-derived CDR1 and CDR2 are MNHEY and SMNVEV (reference sequence). The CDR3 nucleotides are TGTGCCAGCAGTTCCCCCGGGGGGGGCCGTAACTATGGCTACACCTTC. The encoded protein is CASSSPGGGRNYGYTF.